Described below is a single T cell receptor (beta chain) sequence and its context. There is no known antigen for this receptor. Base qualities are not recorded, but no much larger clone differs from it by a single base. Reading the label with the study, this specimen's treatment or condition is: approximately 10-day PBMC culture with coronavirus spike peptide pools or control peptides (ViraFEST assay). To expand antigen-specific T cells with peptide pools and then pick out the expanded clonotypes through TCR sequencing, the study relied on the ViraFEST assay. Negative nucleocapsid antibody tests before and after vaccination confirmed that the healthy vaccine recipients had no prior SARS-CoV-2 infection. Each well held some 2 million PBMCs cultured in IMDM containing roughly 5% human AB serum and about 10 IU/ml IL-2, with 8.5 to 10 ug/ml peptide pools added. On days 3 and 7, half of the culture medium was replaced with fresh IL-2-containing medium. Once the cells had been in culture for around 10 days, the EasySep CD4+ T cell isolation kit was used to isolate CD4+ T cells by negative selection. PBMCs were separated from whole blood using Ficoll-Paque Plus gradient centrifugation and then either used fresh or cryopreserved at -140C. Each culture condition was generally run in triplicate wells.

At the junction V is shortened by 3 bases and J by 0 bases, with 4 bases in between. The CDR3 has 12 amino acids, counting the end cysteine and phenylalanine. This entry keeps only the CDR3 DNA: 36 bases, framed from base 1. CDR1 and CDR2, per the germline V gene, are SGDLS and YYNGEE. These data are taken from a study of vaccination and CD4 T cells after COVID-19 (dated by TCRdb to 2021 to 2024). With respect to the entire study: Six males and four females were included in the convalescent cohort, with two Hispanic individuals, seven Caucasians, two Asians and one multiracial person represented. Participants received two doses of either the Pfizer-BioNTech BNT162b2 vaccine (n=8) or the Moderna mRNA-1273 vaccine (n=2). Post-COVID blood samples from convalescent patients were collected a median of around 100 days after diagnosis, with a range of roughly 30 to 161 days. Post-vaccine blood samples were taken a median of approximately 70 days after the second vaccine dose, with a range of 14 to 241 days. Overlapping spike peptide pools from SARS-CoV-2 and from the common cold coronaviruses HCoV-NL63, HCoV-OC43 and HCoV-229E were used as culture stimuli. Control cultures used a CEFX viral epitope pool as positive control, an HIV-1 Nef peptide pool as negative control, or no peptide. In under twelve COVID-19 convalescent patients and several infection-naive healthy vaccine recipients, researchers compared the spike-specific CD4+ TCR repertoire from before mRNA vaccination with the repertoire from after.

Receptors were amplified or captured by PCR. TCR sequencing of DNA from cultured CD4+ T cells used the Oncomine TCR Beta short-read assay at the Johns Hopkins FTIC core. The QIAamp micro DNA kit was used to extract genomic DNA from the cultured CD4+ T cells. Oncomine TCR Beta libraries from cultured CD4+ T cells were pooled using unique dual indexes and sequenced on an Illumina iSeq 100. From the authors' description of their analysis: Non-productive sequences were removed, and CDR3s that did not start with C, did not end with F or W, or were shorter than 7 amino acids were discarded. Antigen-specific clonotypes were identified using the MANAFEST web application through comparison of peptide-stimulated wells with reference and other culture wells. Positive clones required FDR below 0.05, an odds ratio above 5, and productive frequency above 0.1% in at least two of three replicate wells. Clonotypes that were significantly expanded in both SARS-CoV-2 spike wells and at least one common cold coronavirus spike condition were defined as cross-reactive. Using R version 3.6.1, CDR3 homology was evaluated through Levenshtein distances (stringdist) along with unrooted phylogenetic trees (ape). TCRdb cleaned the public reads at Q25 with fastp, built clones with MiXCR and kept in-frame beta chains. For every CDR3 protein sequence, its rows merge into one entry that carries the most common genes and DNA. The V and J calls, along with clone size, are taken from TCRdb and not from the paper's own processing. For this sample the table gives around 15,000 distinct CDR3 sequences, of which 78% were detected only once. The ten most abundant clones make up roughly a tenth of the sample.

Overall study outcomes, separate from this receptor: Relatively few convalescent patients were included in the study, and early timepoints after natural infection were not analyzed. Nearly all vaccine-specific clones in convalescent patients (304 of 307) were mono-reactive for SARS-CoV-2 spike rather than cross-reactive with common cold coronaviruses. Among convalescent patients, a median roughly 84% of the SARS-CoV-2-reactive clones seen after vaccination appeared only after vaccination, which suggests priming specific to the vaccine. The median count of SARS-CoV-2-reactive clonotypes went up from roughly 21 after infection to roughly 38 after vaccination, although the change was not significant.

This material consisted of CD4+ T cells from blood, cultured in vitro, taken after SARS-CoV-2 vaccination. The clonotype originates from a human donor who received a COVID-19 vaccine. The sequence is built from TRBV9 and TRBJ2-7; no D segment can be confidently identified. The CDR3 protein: CASSGSSYEQYF. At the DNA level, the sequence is TGTGCCAGCAGCGGGAGCTCCTACGAGCAGTACTTC.